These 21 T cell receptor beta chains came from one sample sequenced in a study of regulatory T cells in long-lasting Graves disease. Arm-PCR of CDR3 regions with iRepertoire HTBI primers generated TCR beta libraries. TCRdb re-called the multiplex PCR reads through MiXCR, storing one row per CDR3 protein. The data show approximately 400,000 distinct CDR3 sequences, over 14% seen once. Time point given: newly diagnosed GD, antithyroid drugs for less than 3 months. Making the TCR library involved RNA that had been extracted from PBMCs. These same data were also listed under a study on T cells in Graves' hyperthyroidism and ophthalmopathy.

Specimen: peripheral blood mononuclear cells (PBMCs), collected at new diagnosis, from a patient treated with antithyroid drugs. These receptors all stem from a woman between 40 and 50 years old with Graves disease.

CDR3 bases: TGTGCCAGCAGTTACCATAGCGGGAGCGCCTACAATGAGCAGTTCTTC. This codes for CASSYHSGSAYNEQFF. This chain joins TRBV6-5 and TRBJ2-1; 9 nucleotides agree with TRBD2. Trimming cost V 2 bases and J 2 bases; bases outside gene matches: 4. The CDR3 covers 16 residues. Germline lookup yields CDR1 MNHEY and CDR2 SVGAGI.

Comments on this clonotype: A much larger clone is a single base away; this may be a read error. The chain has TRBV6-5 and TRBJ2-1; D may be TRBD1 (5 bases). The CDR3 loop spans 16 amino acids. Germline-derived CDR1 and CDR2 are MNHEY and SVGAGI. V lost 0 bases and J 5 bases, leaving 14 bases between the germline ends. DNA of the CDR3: TGTGCCAGCAGTTACTCGTGGCCCAGGGTTAACAATGAGCAGTTCTTC. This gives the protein CASSYSWPRVNNEQFF.

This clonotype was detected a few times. DNA of the CDR3: TGCGCCAGCCGCCCCGGGGGGCCAGATACGCAGTATTTT. Translating it yields CASRPGGPDTQYF. The chain recombines TRBV5-1 with TRBJ2-3, with D maybe TRBD2 (7 bases). The CDR3 is 13 amino acids. Between the trimmed V and J ends, which lost 7 bases and 4 bases, there was a span of 13 bases. The germline CDR1 and CDR2 sequences are SGHRS and YFSETQ.

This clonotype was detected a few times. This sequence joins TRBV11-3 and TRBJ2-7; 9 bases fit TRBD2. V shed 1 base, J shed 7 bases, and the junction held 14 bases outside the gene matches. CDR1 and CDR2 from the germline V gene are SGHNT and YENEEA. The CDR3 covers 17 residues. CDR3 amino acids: CASSLGSGTSRRGEQYF. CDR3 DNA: TGTGCCAGCAGCTTAGGGTCGGGGACTAGCAGGAGAGGAGAGCAGTACTTC.

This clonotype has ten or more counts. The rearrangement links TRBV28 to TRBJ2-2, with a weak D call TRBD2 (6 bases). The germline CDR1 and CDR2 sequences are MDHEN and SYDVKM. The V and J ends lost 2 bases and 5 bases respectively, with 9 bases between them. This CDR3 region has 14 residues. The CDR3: CASSLPGGTGELFF. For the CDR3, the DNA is TGTGCCAGCAGTTTACCAGGAGGGACCGGGGAGCTGTTTTTT.

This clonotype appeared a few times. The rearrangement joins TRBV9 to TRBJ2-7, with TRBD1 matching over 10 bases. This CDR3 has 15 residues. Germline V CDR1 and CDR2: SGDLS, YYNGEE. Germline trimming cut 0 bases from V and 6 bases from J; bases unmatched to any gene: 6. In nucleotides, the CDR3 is TGTGCCAGCAGCGTAGCCGGGACAGGGGTATCCGAGCAGTACTTC. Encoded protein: CASSVAGTGVSEQYF.

This CDR3 is CASSVSGGETQYF. DNA for the CDR3: TGTGCCAGCAGCGTATCAGGTGGGGAGACCCAGTACTTC. The chain employs TRBV9 and TRBJ2-5; no clear D gene. V was trimmed by 1 base and J by 5 bases, leaving 9 bases between them. Germline CDR1 and CDR2: SGDLS and YYNGEE. This CDR3 spans 13 amino acids. The full variable domain, with the rest looked up from reference TRBV9 and TRBJ2-5, is DSGVTQTPKHLITATGQRVTLRCSPRSGDLSVYWYQQSLDQGLQFLIQYYNGEERAKGNILERFSAQQFPDLHSELNLSSLELGDSALYFCASSVSGGETQYFGPGTRLLVL.

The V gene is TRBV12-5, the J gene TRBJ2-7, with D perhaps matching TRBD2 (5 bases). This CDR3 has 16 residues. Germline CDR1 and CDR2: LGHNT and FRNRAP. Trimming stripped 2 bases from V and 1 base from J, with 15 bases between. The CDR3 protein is CASGLPGVGLSYEQYF. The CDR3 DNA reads TGTGCTAGTGGTTTGCCCGGTGTAGGACTTTCCTACGAGCAGTACTTC.

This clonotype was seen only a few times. The CDR3 DNA sequence: TGCAGTGCCTATGGACTAGCGGGAGCTCCAGATACGCAGTATTTT. It translates to CSAYGLAGAPDTQYF. The rearrangement links TRBV20-1 to TRBJ2-3; 13 bases fit TRBD2. This CDR3 is 15 amino acids long. Germline loops: CDR1 DFQATT, CDR2 SNEGSKA (reference sequence). Trimming took 6 bases from V and 4 from J; bases not matched to a gene: 7.

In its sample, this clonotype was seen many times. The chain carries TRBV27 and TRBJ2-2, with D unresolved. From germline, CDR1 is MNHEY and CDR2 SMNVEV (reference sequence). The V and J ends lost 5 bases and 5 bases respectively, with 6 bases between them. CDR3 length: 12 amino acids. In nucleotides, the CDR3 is TGTGCCAGCAGTAGGTATACCGGGGAGCTGTTTTTT. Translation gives CASSRYTGELFF.

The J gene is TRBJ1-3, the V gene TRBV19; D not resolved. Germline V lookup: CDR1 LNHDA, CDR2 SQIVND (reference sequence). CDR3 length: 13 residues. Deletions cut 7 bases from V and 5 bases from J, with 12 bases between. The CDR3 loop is CASTRSIRNTIYF. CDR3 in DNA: TGTGCCAGTACCCGTTCCATACGAAACACCATATATTTT.

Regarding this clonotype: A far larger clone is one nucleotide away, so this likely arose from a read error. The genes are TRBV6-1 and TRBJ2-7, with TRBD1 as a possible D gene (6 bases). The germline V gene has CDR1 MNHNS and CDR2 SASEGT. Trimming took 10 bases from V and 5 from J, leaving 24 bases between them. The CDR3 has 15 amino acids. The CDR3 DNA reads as TGTGCCACCAGCCTATCACATACAGGGAGCCACGAGCAGTACTTC. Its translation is CATSLSHTGSHEQYF.

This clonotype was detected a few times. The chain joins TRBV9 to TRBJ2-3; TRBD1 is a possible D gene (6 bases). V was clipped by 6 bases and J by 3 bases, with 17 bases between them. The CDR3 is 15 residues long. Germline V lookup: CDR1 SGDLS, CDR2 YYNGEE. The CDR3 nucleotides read TGTGCCAGCACTCTAGTAGGGGGTATGACAGATACGCAGTATTTT. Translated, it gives CASTLVGGMTDTQYF.

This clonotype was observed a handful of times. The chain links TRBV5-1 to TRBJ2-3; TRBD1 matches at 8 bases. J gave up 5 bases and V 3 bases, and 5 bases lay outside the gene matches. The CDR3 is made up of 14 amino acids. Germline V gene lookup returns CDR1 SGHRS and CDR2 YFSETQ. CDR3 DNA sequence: TGCGCCAGCAGCTGGACAGGGAGGATAGATACGCAGTATTTT. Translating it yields CASSWTGRIDTQYF.

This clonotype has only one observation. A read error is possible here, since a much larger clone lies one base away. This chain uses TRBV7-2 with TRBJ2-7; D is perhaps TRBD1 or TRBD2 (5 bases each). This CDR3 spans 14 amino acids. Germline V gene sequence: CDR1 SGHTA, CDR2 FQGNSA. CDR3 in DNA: TGTGCCGGCAGCACCGGGGCCGAAATCTCCGAGCAGTACTTC. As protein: CAGSTGAEISEQYF.

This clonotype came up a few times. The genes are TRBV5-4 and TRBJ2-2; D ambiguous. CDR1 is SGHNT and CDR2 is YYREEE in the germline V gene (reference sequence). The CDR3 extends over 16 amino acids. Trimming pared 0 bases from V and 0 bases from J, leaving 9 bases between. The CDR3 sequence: CASSLAGTSNTGELFF. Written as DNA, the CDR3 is TGTGCCAGCAGCTTGGCGGGCACCTCGAACACCGGGGAGCTGTTTTTT.

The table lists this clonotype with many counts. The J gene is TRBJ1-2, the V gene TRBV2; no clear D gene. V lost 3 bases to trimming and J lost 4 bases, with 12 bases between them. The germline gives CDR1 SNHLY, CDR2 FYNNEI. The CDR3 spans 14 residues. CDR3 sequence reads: CASSDRLEGYGYTF. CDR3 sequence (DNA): TGTGCCAGCAGTGACAGGCTAGAAGGCTATGGCTACACCTTC.

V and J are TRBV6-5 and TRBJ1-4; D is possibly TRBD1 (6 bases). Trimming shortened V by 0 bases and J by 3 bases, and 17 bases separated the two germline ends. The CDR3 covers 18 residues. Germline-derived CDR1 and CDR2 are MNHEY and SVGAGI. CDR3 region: CASSYSTPRRGANEKLFF. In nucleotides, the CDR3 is TGTGCCAGCAGTTACTCGACACCACGCAGGGGCGCTAATGAAAAACTGTTTTTT.

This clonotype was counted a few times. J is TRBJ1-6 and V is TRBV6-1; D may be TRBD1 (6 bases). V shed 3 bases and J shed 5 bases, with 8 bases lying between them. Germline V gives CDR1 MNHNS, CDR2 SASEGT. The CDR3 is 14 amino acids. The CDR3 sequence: CASSDTGNNSPLHF. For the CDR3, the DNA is TGTGCCAGCAGTGACACAGGGAATAATTCACCCCTCCACTTT.

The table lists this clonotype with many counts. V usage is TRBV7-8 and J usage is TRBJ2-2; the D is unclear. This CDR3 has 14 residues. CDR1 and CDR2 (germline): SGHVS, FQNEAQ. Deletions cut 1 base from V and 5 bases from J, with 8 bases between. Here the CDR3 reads CASSLGVGTGELFF. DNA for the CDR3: TGTGCCAGCAGCTTAGGCGTTGGTACCGGGGAGCTGTTTTTT.

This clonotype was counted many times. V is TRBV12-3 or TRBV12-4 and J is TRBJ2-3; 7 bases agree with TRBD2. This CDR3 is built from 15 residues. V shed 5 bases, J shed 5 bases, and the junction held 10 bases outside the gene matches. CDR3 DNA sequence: TGTGCCAGCAGTCTCCTCGGGACTACCGAAGATACGCAGTATTTT. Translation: CASSLLGTTEDTQYF.